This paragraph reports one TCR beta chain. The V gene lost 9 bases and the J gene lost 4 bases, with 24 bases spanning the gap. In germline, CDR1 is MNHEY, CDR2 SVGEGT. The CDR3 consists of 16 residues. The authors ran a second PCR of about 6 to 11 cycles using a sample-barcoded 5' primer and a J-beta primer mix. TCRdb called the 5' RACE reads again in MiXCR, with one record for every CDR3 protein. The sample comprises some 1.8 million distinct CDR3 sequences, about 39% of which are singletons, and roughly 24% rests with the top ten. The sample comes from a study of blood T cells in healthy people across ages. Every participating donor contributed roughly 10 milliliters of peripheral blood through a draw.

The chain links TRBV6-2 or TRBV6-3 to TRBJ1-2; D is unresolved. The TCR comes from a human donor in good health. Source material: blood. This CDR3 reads CASRGDWTQPLYGYTF. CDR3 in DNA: TGTGCCAGTCGCGGGGATTGGACTCAACCACTCTATGGCTACACCTTC.